A single sample gave rise to the 18 T cell receptor beta chains below, sequenced in a study of regulatory T cells in long-lasting Graves disease (dated by TCRdb to 2020 to 2023). The library relied on multiplex PCR. The run used an Illumina HiSeq 4000. CDR3 regions were amplified by Arm-PCR with iRepertoire HTBI primers to construct TCR beta libraries. TCRdb reprocessed the public reads (quality trimming at Q25 with fastp, clone calling with MiXCR) and kept in-frame beta chains. For every CDR3 protein sequence, its rows merge into one entry that carries the most common genes and DNA. A total of fewer than 550,000 distinct CDR3 sequences appear in this sample, roughly 15% of them only once. Jointly, the top ten make up 20% to 25% of the sample. The label giving this sample's time point can be read as: newly diagnosed GD, antithyroid drugs for less than 3 months. RNA was extracted from PBMCs in TRIzol for both TCR sequencing and RNA sequencing.

In addition, the sample was reused for a study of T cells in Graves' hyperthyroidism and ophthalmopathy.

Specimen: peripheral blood mononuclear cells (PBMCs), collected at new diagnosis, from a patient treated with antithyroid drugs. These receptors came from a woman aged 18 to 35 with Graves disease. Donor details come from another sample of the same person, matched by shared clones.

About this clonotype itself: A far larger clone is only one base removed, so a read error is likely. The V gene is TRBV28, the J gene TRBJ2-1; D ambiguous. Germline V gene lookup returns CDR1 MDHEN and CDR2 SYDVKM. The CDR3 length is 13 residues. CDR3 coding DNA: TGTACCAGCAGTCCGCCGATTGTGACTCTGCGGTACTTC. Amino acids: CTSSPPIVTLRYF.

The rearrangement links TRBV18 to TRBJ2-3; D not certain. Germline-derived CDR1 and CDR2 are KGHSH and LQKENI. The V end was cut by 8 bases, the J end by 6 bases, with 9 bases between. The CDR3 consists of 11 residues. CDR3 DNA: TGTGCCAGCCGACCCACGGATACGCAGTATTTT. It encodes CASRPTDTQYF.

This clonotype has at least ten counts. The rearrangement links TRBV7-9 to TRBJ2-3; tentative D call: TRBD1 (6 bases). The germline gives CDR1 SEHNR, CDR2 FQNEAQ (reference sequence). The CDR3 loop spans 15 amino acids. V lost 3 bases and J lost 2, with 12 bases in between. The DNA for the CDR3 is TGTGCCAGCAGCTTCGTTCAGGGGACCACAGATACGCAGTATTTT. Translation gives CASSFVQGTTDTQYF.

In this sample, this clonotype turned up many times. The chain links TRBV7-3 to TRBJ2-7; 8 bases agree with TRBD2. CDR1 is SGHTA and CDR2 is FQGTGA in the germline V gene. The CDR3 is 15 residues long. Trimming at V came to 2 bases and at J to 5 bases, leaving 8 bases not matched to a gene. The CDR3 loop is CASSLGAGVVDEQYF. The CDR3 coding sequence is TGTGCCAGCAGCTTAGGAGCGGGAGTGGTCGACGAGCAGTACTTC.

A note on this clonotype: Germline is not matched at one junction end, which may reflect a read error. V is TRBV29-1 and J is TRBJ2-6, with a tentative D call TRBD2 (7 bases). Germline values: CDR1 SQVTM, CDR2 ANQGSEA. This CDR3 spans 13 amino acids. CDR3 sequence reads: CSAPDSGANVPTF. CDR3 bases: TGCAGCGCCCCGGACAGCGGGGCCAACGTCCCGACTTTC.

The chain employs TRBV5-4 and TRBJ1-2, with D unresolved. CDR3 length: 14 residues. Germline loops: CDR1 SGHNT, CDR2 YYREEE (reference sequence). The germline V and J ends were trimmed by 0 bases and 0 bases, with 6 bases remaining between them. In DNA, the CDR3 is TGTGCCAGCAGCTTGGGTGCTTCTAACTATGGCTACACCTTC. It yields the protein CASSLGASNYGYTF. Combining the CDR3 with reference TRBV5-4 and TRBJ1-2 gives the whole variable domain ETGVTQSPTHLIKTRGQQVTLRCSSQSGHNTVSWYQQALGQGPQFIFQYYREEENGRGNFPPRFSGLQFPNYSSELNVNALELDDSALYLCASSLGASNYGYTFGSGTRLTVV.

This clonotype was counted a few times. The V gene is TRBV27, the J gene TRBJ2-7, with 9 bases lining up with TRBD1. The CDR3 is made up of 13 amino acids. Per germline, CDR1 MNHEY and CDR2 SMNVEV (reference sequence). Unmatched junction bases numbered 7, after V lost 2 bases and J lost 11 bases. The CDR3 nucleotides read TGTGCCAGCAGTTTACGGGACCGGGACAGGGAGTACTTC. This translates into CASSLRDRDREYF.

This clonotype was counted ten times or more. V usage is TRBV11-2 and J usage is TRBJ2-3; TRBD1 matches 9 bases. The CDR3 totals 15 residues. With 4 bases clipped from V and 4 bases from J, the junction kept 6 bases outside the gene matches. Germline V lookup: CDR1 SGHAT, CDR2 FQNNGV. The CDR3 spells CASSSGTGHPDTQYF. The CDR3 DNA is TGTGCCAGCAGCTCAGGGACAGGGCACCCAGATACGCAGTATTTT.

This clonotype occurred many times. The gene calls are TRBV18 and TRBJ2-1; 11 nucleotides line up with TRBD2. Trimming cost V 3 bases and J 5 bases; bases outside gene matches: 6. Germline CDR1 and CDR2: KGHSH and LQKENI. The length of the CDR3 is 16 residues. For the CDR3, the DNA is TGTGCCAGCTCACCGCTTCTAGCGGGAGGCGACAATGAGCAGTTCTTC. It translates to CASSPLLAGGDNEQFF.

This clonotype has only a few counts. The chain joins TRBV20-1 to TRBJ2-1, with 7 bases that match TRBD2. V lost 5 bases to trimming and J lost 8 bases; unmatched junction nucleotides: 6. This CDR3 contains 12 residues. Germline CDR1 is DFQATT and CDR2 is SNEGSKA (reference sequence). The CDR3 sequence is CSAYGRGDEQFF. The CDR3 nucleotides read TGCAGTGCTTACGGACGGGGGGATGAGCAGTTCTTC.

This clonotype turned up a few times. The chain recombines TRBV7-9 with TRBJ2-6, with D hard to call. Looked up from germline, CDR1 is SEHNR and CDR2 is FQNEAQ (reference sequence). Trimming left V 0 bases short and J 0 bases short, with 9 bases between. This CDR3 comprises 17 residues. CDR3 region: CASSLAAGSSGANVLTF. In nucleotides, the CDR3 is TGTGCCAGCAGCTTAGCCGCCGGTTCCTCTGGGGCCAACGTCCTGACTTTC.

V and J are TRBV5-4 and TRBJ2-7; 9 bases match TRBD2. Trimming at V came to 3 bases and at J to 5 bases, leaving 18 bases not matched to a gene. Germline lookup yields CDR1 SGHNT and CDR2 YYREEE (reference sequence). CDR3 length equals 18 residues. CDR3 region: CASSSPRVPGLAFHEQYF. CDR3 in DNA: TGTGCCAGCAGCTCTCCTCGGGTCCCGGGACTAGCATTTCACGAGCAGTACTTC.

This chain links TRBV9 with TRBJ1-2, with TRBD1 as a possible D gene (6 bases). V gave up 4 bases and J gave up 3 bases, with 16 bases separating them. The CDR3 totals 15 residues. Germline V gives CDR1 SGDLS, CDR2 YYNGEE. The CDR3, as DNA: TGTGCCAGCAGCCCTGGGGGGGCTCAGGACTATGGCTACACCTTC. Protein: CASSPGGAQDYGYTF.

This clonotype has just a few counts. The chain uses TRBV15 and TRBJ1-1; 9 bases are a match to TRBD1. V shed 3 bases, J shed 4 bases, and the junction held 6 bases outside the gene matches. Germline V lookup: CDR1 LNHNV, CDR2 YYDKDF (reference sequence). The CDR3 length is 15 residues. CDR3 in amino acids: CATSRKDRGATEAFF. As DNA, the CDR3 is TGTGCCACCAGCAGGAAAGACAGGGGGGCCACTGAAGCTTTCTTT.

This clonotype occurred a few times. This rearrangement joins TRBV19 to TRBJ2-5; the match to TRBD1 covers 8 bases. The germline V gene encodes CDR1 LNHDA and CDR2 SQIVND (reference sequence). Trimming at V came to 3 bases and at J to 7 bases, leaving 13 bases not matched to a gene. The CDR3 covers 16 residues. The CDR3 loop reads CASSINLGQGGVTQYF. Here the CDR3 DNA reads TGTGCCAGTAGTATTAACCTCGGACAGGGTGGTGTGACCCAGTACTTC.

This clonotype was counted between two and nine times. A much larger clone differs from this one at a single base, so this may be a read error. The chain has TRBV7-2 and TRBJ2-1; 9 bases map to TRBD2. In germline, CDR1 is SGHTA, CDR2 FQGNSA. The CDR3 has 17 residues. The CDR3 region has the DNA TGTGCCAGCAGCTTACAGGGCGGGAGGGCCCGGAGCAATGAGCAGTCCTTC. Residues: CASSLQGGRARSNEQSF.

This clonotype has a count of ten or more. The chain has TRBV28 and TRBJ2-7; D is ambiguous. Germline lookup yields CDR1 MDHEN and CDR2 SYDVKM. Trimming pared 7 bases from V and 0 bases from J, leaving 16 bases between. CDR3 length: 15 residues. CDR3 nucleotide sequence: TGTGCCAGCAACCCTGATCTTGACAACTCCTACGAGCAGTACTTC. Encoded protein: CASNPDLDNSYEQYF.

This clonotype was seen a handful of times. The chain carries TRBV27 and TRBJ2-1, with 14 bases matching TRBD2. V shed 5 bases and J 6 bases; nucleotides not matched to a gene: 15. Germline V gives CDR1 MNHEY, CDR2 SMNVEV (reference sequence). The CDR3 runs to 19 residues. In DNA, the CDR3 is TGTGCCAGCAGTACAACGACTAGCGGGAGGGTACTCTCACTCAATGAGCAGTTCTTC. Translating it yields CASSTTTSGRVLSLNEQFF.